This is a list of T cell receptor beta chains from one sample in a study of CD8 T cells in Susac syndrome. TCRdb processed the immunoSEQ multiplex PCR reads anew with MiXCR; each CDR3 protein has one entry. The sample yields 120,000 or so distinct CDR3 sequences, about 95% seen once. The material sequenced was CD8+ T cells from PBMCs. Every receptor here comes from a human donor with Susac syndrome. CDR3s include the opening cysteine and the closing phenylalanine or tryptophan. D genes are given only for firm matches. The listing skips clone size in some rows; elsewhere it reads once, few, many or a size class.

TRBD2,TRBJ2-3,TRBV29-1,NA,CSVESQRGGTDTQYF,TGCAGCGTTGAGTCACAGCGGGGGGGGACAGATACGCAGTATTTT
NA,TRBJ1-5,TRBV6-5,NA,CASTEGVPYQPQHF,TGTGCCAGCACCGAAGGGGTTCCGTATCAGCCCCAGCATTTT
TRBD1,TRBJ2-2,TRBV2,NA,CASSEGQGRTGELFF,TGTGCCAGCAGTGAAGGACAGGGTAGAACCGGGGAGCTGTTTTTT
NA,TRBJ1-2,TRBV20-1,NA,CSAYRADGYTF,TGCAGTGCTTACAGGGCAGATGGCTACACCTTC
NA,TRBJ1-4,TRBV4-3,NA,CASSQEPASTNEKLFF,TGCGCCAGCAGCCAAGAACCGGCGTCAACTAATGAAAAACTGTTTTTT
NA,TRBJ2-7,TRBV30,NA,CAWSALTAIYEQYF,TGTGCCTGGAGTGCCTTGACGGCCATCTACGAGCAGTACTTC
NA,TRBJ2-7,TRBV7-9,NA,CASSPVAGSYEQYF,TGTGCCAGCAGCCCCGTAGCAGGTAGCTACGAGCAGTACTTC
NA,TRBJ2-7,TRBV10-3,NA,CAISEYNEQYF,TGTGCCATCAGTGAGTACAACGAGCAGTACTTC
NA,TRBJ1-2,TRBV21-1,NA,CASSKAGQENYGYTF,TGTGCCAGCAGCAAGGCGGGACAGGAGAACTATGGCTACACCTTC
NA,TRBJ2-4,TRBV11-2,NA,CASSLVFRLAKNIQYF,TGTGCCAGCAGCTTAGTCTTTAGACTAGCCAAAAACATTCAGTACTTC
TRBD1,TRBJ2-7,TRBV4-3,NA,CASSQAMDRGGEQYF,TGCGCCAGCAGCCAAGCGATGGACAGGGGAGGCGAGCAGTACTTC
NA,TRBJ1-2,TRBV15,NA,CATSRDRAEIYGYTF,TGTGCCACCAGCAGAGACCGGGCGGAGATCTATGGCTACACCTTC
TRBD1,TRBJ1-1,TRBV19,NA,CASSIVPGTGVAFF,TGTGCCAGTAGTATAGTTCCCGGGACAGGAGTGGCTTTCTTT
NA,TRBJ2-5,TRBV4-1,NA,CASSQDRWGPETQYF,TGCGCCAGCAGCCAAGATCGGTGGGGCCCAGAGACCCAGTACTTC
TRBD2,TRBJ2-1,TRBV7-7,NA,CASSAGRGMEQFF,TGTGCCAGCAGCGCTGGGAGGGGAATGGAGCAGTTCTTC
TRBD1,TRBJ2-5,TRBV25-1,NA,CASVGQGPWETQYF,TGTGCCAGCGTCGGACAGGGGCCTTGGGAGACCCAGTACTTC
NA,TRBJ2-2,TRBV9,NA,CASTVGALTGELFF,TGTGCCAGCACGGTGGGGGCCCTCACCGGGGAGCTGTTTTTT
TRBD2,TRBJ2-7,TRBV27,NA,CASSSKGLAGYEQYF,TGTGCCAGCAGTTCCAAAGGTCTAGCGGGCTACGAGCAGTACTTC
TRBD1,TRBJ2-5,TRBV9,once,CASSASPGQGGTRAPDGTQYF,TGTGCCAGCAGCGCCTCTCCCGGACAGGGCGGAACTAGAGCTCCAGACGGGACCCAGTACTTC
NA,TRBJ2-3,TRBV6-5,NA,CASSYLRETTDTQYF,TGTGCCAGCAGTTACTTGAGGGAGACCACAGATACGCAGTATTTT
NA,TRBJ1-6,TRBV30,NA,CAWGTNSPLHF,TGTGCCTGGGGGACAAATTCACCCCTCCACTTT
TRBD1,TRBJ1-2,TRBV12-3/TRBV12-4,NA,CASSAGQTNYGYTF,TGTGCCAGCAGCGCGGGACAGACTAACTATGGCTACACCTTC
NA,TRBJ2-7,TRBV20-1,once,CSARVGRAAYEQYF,TGCAGTGCTAGAGTTGGCAGGGCCGCTTACGAGCAGTACTTC
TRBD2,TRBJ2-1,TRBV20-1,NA,CSARDPFSGGAEYNEQFF,TGCAGTGCTAGAGATCCGTTTAGCGGGGGGGCCGAGTACAATGAGCAGTTCTTC
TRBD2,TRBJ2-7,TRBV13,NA,CASSPVTSGGPSEQYF,TGTGCCAGCAGCCCCGTCACTAGCGGGGGGCCCAGCGAGCAGTACTTC
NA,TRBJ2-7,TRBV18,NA,CASSPGTRLLQYF,TGTGCCAGCTCACCCGGGACAAGGCTCTTGCAGTACTTC
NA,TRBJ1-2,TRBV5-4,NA,CASSLGYGYTF,TGTGCCAGCAGTTTAGGGTATGGCTACACCTTC
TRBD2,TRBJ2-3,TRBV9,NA,CASSVGGAGGFTDTQYF,TGTGCCAGCAGCGTAGGGGGAGCGGGGGGATTCACAGATACGCAGTATTTT
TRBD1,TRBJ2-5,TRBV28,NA,CASSLYRGRLETQYF,TGTGCCAGCAGTCTATACAGGGGGCGCCTGGAGACCCAGTACTTC
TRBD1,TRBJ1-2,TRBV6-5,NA,CASSYDQGGNYGYTF,TGTGCCAGCAGTTACGATCAGGGGGGTAACTATGGCTACACCTTC
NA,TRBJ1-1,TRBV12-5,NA,CASGFGYTEAFF,TGTGCTAGTGGTTTCGGGTACACTGAAGCTTTCTTT
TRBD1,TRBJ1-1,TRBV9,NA,CASSVFPGQAEAFF,TGTGCCAGCAGCGTATTTCCGGGACAGGCTGAAGCTTTCTTT
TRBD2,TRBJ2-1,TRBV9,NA,CASSSLLAGGYNEQFF,TGTGCCAGCAGCTCGCTACTAGCGGGGGGGTACAATGAGCAGTTCTTC
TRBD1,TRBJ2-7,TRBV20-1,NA,CSARPRQGSYEQYF,TGCAGTGCTAGACCGAGACAGGGCTCCTACGAGCAGTACTTC
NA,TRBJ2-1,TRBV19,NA,CASSIPSYNEQFF,TGTGCCAGTAGTATACCCAGCTACAATGAGCAGTTCTTC
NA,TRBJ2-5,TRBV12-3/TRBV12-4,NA,CASSAGPTETQYF,TGTGCCAGCAGTGCCGGCCCGACAGAGACCCAGTACTTC
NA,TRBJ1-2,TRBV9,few,CASSVGGYGYTF,TGTGCCAGCAGCGTTGGGGGCTATGGCTACACCTTC
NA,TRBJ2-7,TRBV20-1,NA,CSASAGIEQYF,TGCAGTGCTAGCGCGGGGATAGAGCAGTACTTC
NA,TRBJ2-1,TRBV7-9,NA,CASSLVQTNNEQFF,TGTGCCAGCAGCTTAGTACAGACCAACAATGAGCAGTTCTTC
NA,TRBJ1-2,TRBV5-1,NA,CASSTDRGAHGYYGYTF,TGCGCCAGCAGCACCGACAGAGGAGCCCATGGGTACTATGGCTACACCTTC
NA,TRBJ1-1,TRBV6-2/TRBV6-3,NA,CASSEGVRAFF,TGTGCCAGCAGCGAAGGGGTTCGGGCTTTCTTT
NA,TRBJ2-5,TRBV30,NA,CACETPQETQYF,TGTGCCTGTGAGACACCGCAAGAGACCCAGTACTTC
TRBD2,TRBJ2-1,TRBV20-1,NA,CSARENMGLATYNEQFF,TGCAGTGCTAGAGAGAATATGGGACTAGCGACTTACAATGAGCAGTTCTTC
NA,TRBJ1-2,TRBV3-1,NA,CASSQEAGDGYTF,TGTGCCAGCAGCCAAGAGGCGGGGGATGGCTACACCTTC
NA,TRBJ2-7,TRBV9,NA,CASSGGGSEQYF,TGTGCCAGCAGCGGGGGTGGCAGTGAGCAGTACTTC
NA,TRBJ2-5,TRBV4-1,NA,CASSQGRNRETQYF,TGCGCCAGCAGCCAGGGACGGAATCGGGAGACCCAGTACTTC
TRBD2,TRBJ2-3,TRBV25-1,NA,CAVGLAGSTDTQYF,TGTGCCGTGGGGCTAGCGGGGAGCACAGATACGCAGTATTTT
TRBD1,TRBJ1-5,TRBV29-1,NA,CSARDRRWEGNQPQHF,TGCAGCGCCCGGGACAGGAGGTGGGAGGGCAATCAGCCCCAGCATTTT
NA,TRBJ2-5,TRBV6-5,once,CASSYMGQETQYF,TGTGCCAGCAGTTACATGGGCCAAGAGACCCAGTACTTC
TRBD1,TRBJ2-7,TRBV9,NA,CASSPRDRGRGEQYF,TGTGCCAGCAGCCCCCGGGACAGGGGGCGTGGAGAGCAGTACTTC
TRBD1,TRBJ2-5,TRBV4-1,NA,CASSQDETGTAYQETQYF,TGCGCCAGCAGCCAAGATGAGACAGGGACAGCGTACCAAGAGACCCAGTACTTC
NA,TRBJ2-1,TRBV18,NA,CASSTERSSYNEQFF,TGTGCCAGCTCAACGGAACGAAGCTCCTACAATGAGCAGTTCTTC
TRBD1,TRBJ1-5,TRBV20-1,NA,CSATTGGLGNQPQHF,TGCAGTGCTACCACAGGGGGCCTGGGCAATCAGCCCCAGCATTTT